These T cell receptor beta chains were read from a single sample in a study of response to subunit inactivated influenza vaccine. TCRdb re-derived calls from the RT-PCR reads in MiXCR, one entry per CDR3 protein. The sample has roughly 290,000 distinct CDR3 sequences, 20% to 25% seen once. The specimen comprised PBMCs from blood, sampled 21 months after vaccination. The receptors derive from a man aged 50-75 years who received an inactivated influenza vaccine. Both conserved end residues are trimmed from each CDR3.

j_gene: TRBJ1-4; v_gene: TRBV3-1; CDR3aa: ASSERTGSGEKLF
j_gene: TRBJ2-5; v_gene: TRBV7-9; CDR3aa: ASTRGGEETQY
j_gene: TRBJ2-7; v_gene: TRBV2; CDR3aa: ASSDLVTPYEQY
j_gene: TRBJ2-1; v_gene: TRBV5-1; CDR3aa: ASSLTGYNEQF
j_gene: TRBJ1-2; v_gene: TRBV29-1; CDR3aa: SVEKSGGGGYT
j_gene: TRBJ1-6; v_gene: TRBV5-1; CDR3aa: ASSTRTGGNSPLH
j_gene: TRBJ1-1; v_gene: TRBV15; CDR3aa: ATSRLTGTGIKRVYNTEAF
j_gene: TRBJ1-2; v_gene: TRBV28; CDR3aa: ASSLSTGTGMGGYT
j_gene: TRBJ1-1; v_gene: TRBV27; CDR3aa: ASSLTGWNTEAF
j_gene: TRBJ2-5; v_gene: TRBV6-2/TRBV6-3; CDR3aa: ASSAKETQY
j_gene: TRBJ2-7; v_gene: TRBV20-1; CDR3aa: SARVSSGRDAYEQY
j_gene: TRBJ2-2; v_gene: TRBV7-8; CDR3aa: ASSFGTGVRGTGELF
j_gene: TRBJ2-1; v_gene: TRBV20-1; CDR3aa: SARDLRDRGSNEQF
j_gene: TRBJ1-1; v_gene: TRBV27; CDR3aa: ASSSTDKYEAF
j_gene: TRBJ1-1; v_gene: TRBV5-1; CDR3aa: ASSLEGGITEAF
j_gene: TRBJ1-5; v_gene: TRBV20-1; CDR3aa: SAALSIKGRQPQH
j_gene: TRBJ2-2; v_gene: TRBV20-1; CDR3aa: SASASGRYSTGELF
j_gene: TRBJ2-7; v_gene: TRBV7-2; CDR3aa: ASSLVQRNYEQY
j_gene: TRBJ2-1; v_gene: TRBV12-3/TRBV12-4; CDR3aa: ASSLGTSTEQF
j_gene: TRBJ2-2; v_gene: TRBV5-1; CDR3aa: ASSLGPRTNTGELF
j_gene: TRBJ1-1; v_gene: TRBV7-9; CDR3aa: ASSVTDGNIEAF
j_gene: TRBJ2-1; v_gene: TRBV28; CDR3aa: ASSLLGTSESEQF
j_gene: TRBJ2-7; v_gene: TRBV12-3/TRBV12-4; CDR3aa: ASSDTGGVEQY
j_gene: TRBJ1-3; v_gene: TRBV30; CDR3aa: AWSSGGSGNTIY
j_gene: TRBJ2-3; v_gene: TRBV4-2; CDR3aa: ASSQDGGLATDTQY
j_gene: TRBJ2-1; v_gene: TRBV7-8; CDR3aa: ASSLVDNEQF
j_gene: TRBJ1-1; v_gene: TRBV3-1; CDR3aa: ASSQVEKTEAF
j_gene: TRBJ2-5; v_gene: TRBV7-2; CDR3aa: ASSSLGGKETQY
j_gene: TRBJ2-3; v_gene: TRBV4-2; CDR3aa: ASSQDHGQAGADTQY
j_gene: TRBJ2-3; v_gene: TRBV7-6; CDR3aa: ASSLLGTSGIPDTQY
j_gene: TRBJ1-5; v_gene: TRBV19; CDR3aa: ACGTPGPRQPQH
j_gene: TRBJ2-1; v_gene: TRBV19; CDR3aa: ASSRLRDRAYNEQF
j_gene: TRBJ2-1; v_gene: TRBV7-9; CDR3aa: ASGGGGYNEQF
j_gene: TRBJ2-3; v_gene: TRBV14; CDR3aa: ASSGYSSTDTQY
j_gene: TRBJ2-3; v_gene: TRBV4-3; CDR3aa: ASSQDLRQGAADTQY
j_gene: TRBJ1-2; v_gene: TRBV7-2; CDR3aa: ASSLDGRGYGYT
j_gene: TRBJ2-3; v_gene: TRBV27; CDR3aa: ASSSGTGDTQY
j_gene: TRBJ2-1; v_gene: TRBV20-1; CDR3aa: SAIGTSGRSSSYNEQF
j_gene: TRBJ2-6; v_gene: TRBV11-1; CDR3aa: ASSVTGNIFSSGANVLT
j_gene: TRBJ2-1; v_gene: TRBV5-4; CDR3aa: ASSGDRYSYNEQF
j_gene: TRBJ1-2; v_gene: TRBV5-1; CDR3aa: ASSRQGHGYT
j_gene: TRBJ2-5; v_gene: TRBV7-9; CDR3aa: ASSLRSWDSQDLSQY
j_gene: TRBJ1-5; v_gene: TRBV20-1; CDR3aa: SASTSRNQPQH
j_gene: TRBJ1-2; v_gene: TRBV6-5; CDR3aa: ASSYGVGLLYYGYT
j_gene: TRBJ2-7; v_gene: TRBV5-1; CDR3aa: ASSDHLSSYEQY
j_gene: TRBJ1-1; v_gene: TRBV20-1; CDR3aa: SSGLLNTEAF
j_gene: TRBJ1-5; v_gene: TRBV6-1; CDR3aa: ASSEVGAQPQH
j_gene: TRBJ2-1; v_gene: TRBV7-9; CDR3aa: ASSLGGQGSNEQF
j_gene: TRBJ1-4; v_gene: TRBV25-1; CDR3aa: ASSEWGTNEKLF
j_gene: TRBJ1-5; v_gene: TRBV2; CDR3aa: ASSALAGGGNQPQH
j_gene: TRBJ1-2; v_gene: TRBV5-8; CDR3aa: ASSLTGYT
j_gene: TRBJ1-1; v_gene: TRBV27; CDR3aa: ASRGPGQPDTEAF
j_gene: TRBJ2-1; v_gene: TRBV5-1; CDR3aa: ASSLGGGGPREQF
j_gene: TRBJ2-1; v_gene: TRBV9; CDR3aa: ASSAGLGLF
j_gene: TRBJ1-2; v_gene: TRBV19; CDR3aa: ASTGGKANYGYT
j_gene: TRBJ2-3; v_gene: TRBV4-1; CDR3aa: ASSHLRGVTSTDTQY
j_gene: TRBJ1-5; v_gene: TRBV28; CDR3aa: ASMEGGKKYQPQH
j_gene: TRBJ1-2; v_gene: TRBV6-5; CDR3aa: ASSSSGYYGYT
j_gene: TRBJ1-3; v_gene: TRBV6-1; CDR3aa: ASSPTRNSGNTIY